This T cell receptor beta chain derives from a study of blood T cell repertoires in COVID-19. Profiling relied on immunoSEQ multiplex PCR, and the TCRdb table lists in-frame clones only, not all of them. The data show some 180,000 clones, with 70% to 80% seen just once and approximately 5.9% held by the top ten. Germline-derived CDR1 and CDR2 are SNHLY and FYNNEI. This CDR3 has 14 amino acids. Trimming cost V 3 bases and J 3 bases; bases outside gene matches: 2. The sequencing sample was made of peripheral blood. V is TRBV2 and J is TRBJ2-7; 10 bases line up with TRBD1. This clonotype was obtained from a middle-aged woman with COVID-19, enrolled during active disease. The CDR3 reads CASSEGQGIYEQYF. CDR3 DNA: TGTGCCAGCAGTGAGGGACAGGGGATCTACGAGCAGTACTTC.